The rows below give T cell receptor beta chains drawn from one sample of a study of cytomegalovirus exposure and HLA in healthy donors. Sequenced by immunoSEQ multiplex PCR; TCRdb stores in-frame clones only, minus some. The sample consists of fewer than 200,000 clones, around 80% of them appearing once. Sequenced material: PBMCs. These receptors were collected from a woman in her twenties or thirties in good health and CMV-seropositive. Each CDR3 is given with its conserved first and last residue. The D gene is left open where the match is weak. Clone size is shown for a subset of rows, as once, few, many or a class of expanded clone.

clone size,J gene,V gene,D gene,CDR3 DNA,CDR3 protein
.,TRBJ2-1,TRBV7-2,TRBD2,TGTGCCAGCAGCTTAGGGTCGGGGGGGCCCGATGAGCAGTTCTTC,CASSLGSGGPDEQFF
.,TRBJ1-6,TRBV6-1,TRBD1,TGTGCCAGCAGTGAGGGACAGGAAAATTCACCCCTCCACTTT,CASSEGQENSPLHF
.,TRBJ2-7,TRBV7-9,.,TGTTCCAGCAGTGATGGCTCCGAGCAGTACTTC,CSSSDGSEQYF
.,TRBJ1-1,TRBV19,TRBD1,TGTGCCAGTAGCTGGACAGGAGCTAACACTGAAGCTTTCTTT,CASSWTGANTEAFF
.,TRBJ2-5,TRBV5-1,.,TGCGCCAGCAGCCTCCTAGAGACCCAGTACTTC,CASSLLETQYF
few,TRBJ2-2,TRBV5-4,TRBD1,TGTGCCAGCAGCTCGGGACAGGCATTGATGGGAGAGGCCGGGGAGCTGTTTTTT,CASSSGQALMGEAGELFF
.,TRBJ1-2,TRBV15,.,TGTGCCACCAGCACCGGACTACTCGGCAGGGATGTTAACTATGGCTACACCTTC,CATSTGLLGRDVNYGYTF
.,TRBJ2-7,TRBV19,.,TGTGCCAGTAGTCTTACTAGTTCCTACGAGCAGTACTTC,CASSLTSSYEQYF
.,TRBJ2-7,TRBV7-8,TRBD2,TGTGCCAGCAGCCAAGGGACTAGCGGGGTCCGCTACGAGCAGTACTTC,CASSQGTSGVRYEQYF
.,TRBJ2-5,TRBV7-2,TRBD1,TGTGCCAGCAGCCAGGGGGACAGCTCCCAAGAGACCCAGTACTTC,CASSQGDSSQETQYF
.,TRBJ1-1,TRBV27,TRBD1,TGTGCCAGCAGTTACAGGGGGCGCAGGAACACTGAAGCTTTCTTT,CASSYRGRRNTEAFF
.,TRBJ2-1,TRBV19,.,TGTGCCAGCCGGAACCGGGGAGGCGCTTACAATGAGCAGTTCTTC,CASRNRGGAYNEQFF
.,TRBJ2-7,TRBV18,.,TGTGCCAGCTCACCAGGGCAGGCCCCCTACGAGCAGTACTTC,CASSPGQAPYEQYF
.,TRBJ2-5,TRBV27,.,TGTGCCAGCAGTTGGGGTTCGGACTTCCAAGAGACCCAGTACTTC,CASSWGSDFQETQYF
.,TRBJ2-3,TRBV6-6,TRBD2,TGTGCCAGCCACCCTAGCGGGGGGTCCTTTAGTACGCAGTATTTT,CASHPSGGSFSTQYF
few,TRBJ1-1,TRBV5-1,.,TGCGCCAGCGGGCCCTTTGGATCGGCTTTCTTT,CASGPFGSAFF
.,TRBJ1-3,TRBV6-1,.,TGTGCCAGCAGGCTATCTGGAAACACCATATATTTT,CASRLSGNTIYF
.,TRBJ1-1,TRBV9,.,TGTGCCAGCAGCCCGGGGGACACTGAAGCTTTCTTT,CASSPGDTEAFF
.,TRBJ1-2,TRBV5-5,TRBD1,TGTGCCAGCAGCTTGAGTACAGGGGGAAGTTATGGCTACACCTTC,CASSLSTGGSYGYTF
.,TRBJ2-3,TRBV19,.,TGTGCCAGTAGCCGCCGGGATACCCCCACAGATACGCAGTATTTT,CASSRRDTPTDTQYF
.,TRBJ2-7,TRBV30,.,TGTGCCTGGGGGAGAGACACTACCTACGAGCAGTACTTC,CAWGRDTTYEQYF
.,TRBJ1-3,TRBV5-1,.,TGCGCCAGCAGCTCGTTCGGACAATCGAACACCATATATTTT,CASSSFGQSNTIYF
few,TRBJ2-3,TRBV7-2,TRBD2,TGTGCCAGCAGCTTGGGACTAGCCCAATTCACAGATACGCAGTATTTT,CASSLGLAQFTDTQYF
.,TRBJ1-3,TRBV9,.,TGTGCCAGCAGCGTAGAGGGAACAGGTTCCCTTCGCTCTGGAAACACCATATATTTT,CASSVEGTGSLRSGNTIYF
.,TRBJ2-2,TRBV6-1,TRBD1,TGTGCCAGTACTCTGGGACAGGGTTTTTCCGGGGAGCTGTTTTTT,CASTLGQGFSGELFF
.,TRBJ1-2,TRBV5-4,.,TGTGCCAGCAGCTCCTGGGCAGCTGAGTATGGCTACACCTTC,CASSSWAAEYGYTF
.,TRBJ2-2,TRBV5-1,.,TGCGCCAGCAGTCGGTGGGGGCGACCCGGGGAGGGGCGCGTCACCGGGGAGCTGTTTTTT,CASSRWGRPGEGRVTGELFF
.,TRBJ1-4,TRBV2,.,TGTGCCAGCAGTGATGGTTCAGGGATTAATGAAAAACTGTTTTTT,CASSDGSGINEKLFF
few,TRBJ1-4,TRBV28,TRBD1,TGTGCCAGCAGTTTTAACCCAGGGGGCGGTGAAAAACTGTTTTTT,CASSFNPGGGEKLFF
.,TRBJ2-7,TRBV28,TRBD1,TGTGCCAGCAGTATGCCCGGCCAGGGGGCATACCTCGAGCAGTACTTC,CASSMPGQGAYLEQYF
.,TRBJ1-6,TRBV18,TRBD1,TGTGCCAGCTCGGGACAGGGGAATTCACCCCTCCACTTT,CASSGQGNSPLHF
.,TRBJ2-7,TRBV6-5,TRBD2,TGTGCCAGCAGTAAAGTATTCGCGGGGGGGTACGAGCAGTACTTC,CASSKVFAGGYEQYF
.,TRBJ1-1,TRBV5-1,.,TGCGCCAGCAGCTTGGAGCGGGGTTTCGCTGAAGCTTTCTTT,CASSLERGFAEAFF
.,TRBJ2-4,TRBV5-4,.,TGTGCCAGCAGCGATCAGGGCTGGGGACTTAAAAACATTCAGTACTTC,CASSDQGWGLKNIQYF
once,TRBJ2-5,TRBV4-3,TRBD2,TGCGCCAGCAGCCCCCAAGGACTAGCGGGGGGCGCGGGGACCCAGTACTTC,CASSPQGLAGGAGTQYF
.,TRBJ1-4,TRBV4-1,.,TGCGCCAGCAGCCAAGAAGTTAGTAATGAAAAACTGTTTTTT,CASSQEVSNEKLFF
.,TRBJ1-2,TRBV7-6,.,TGTGCCAGCAGCTTGGGGGCGAACTATGGCTACACCTTC,CASSLGANYGYTF
.,TRBJ2-1,TRBV5-1,TRBD2,TGCGCCAGCACCCCTTCACCCCTAGCGGGGGGGCGAGAGCAGTTCTTC,CASTPSPLAGGREQFF
.,TRBJ1-2,TRBV19,TRBD1,TGTGCCAGTAGTCGGGACAGTAACTATGGCTACACCTTC,CASSRDSNYGYTF
.,TRBJ2-3,TRBV7-9,.,TGTGCCAGCAGCTGGACAATCACAGATACGCAGTATTTT,CASSWTITDTQYF
.,TRBJ2-3,TRBV5-1,.,TGCGCCAGCAGCTTCCGGCAGGGGCCGCAGTATTTT,CASSFRQGPQYF
.,TRBJ1-1,TRBV27,TRBD1,TGTGCCAGCAGTTTCGGACAGGGGGGAGAGACTGAAGCTTTCTTT,CASSFGQGGETEAFF
.,TRBJ1-1,TRBV9,.,TGTGCCAGCAGCGGTGGGCCACAGTTAATACCGAACACTGAAGCTTTCTTT,CASSGGPQLIPNTEAFF
.,TRBJ2-1,TRBV7-7,TRBD1,TGTGCCAGCAGCTTGGGACAGGGGGTCTACAATGAGCAGTTCTTC,CASSLGQGVYNEQFF
.,TRBJ1-6,TRBV9,.,TGTGCCGGCGAGGGGGGGGTGTGGTCACCCCTCCACTTT,CAGEGGVWSPLHF
.,TRBJ1-2,TRBV2,.,TGTGCCGGGGGGGAGGGGGTCCGCCGGGGGAATGGCTACACCTTC,CAGGEGVRRGNGYTF
.,TRBJ2-1,TRBV29-1,TRBD2,TGCAGCGTCCTAGGGCTAGCGGGGGCCTACAATGAGCAGTTCTTC,CSVLGLAGAYNEQFF